A selection of T cell receptor beta chains follows, all from one sample in a study of blood T cell repertoires in COVID-19. The data were produced by immunoSEQ multiplex PCR, yet TCRdb's version contains in-frame clones alone and is incomplete. The repertoire holds hundreds of thousands of clones, with approximately 90% as singletons. Sequencing input: PBMCs or T cells enriched from blood (not recorded which). The receptors shown here come from a woman aged 60 to 75 in a cohort exposed to, infected with or recovered from COVID-19 (not recorded which). The CDR3 runs from the conserved cysteine through the conserved F or W. The D gene is left open where the match is weak. Rows may omit the clone size; those that give it use once, few, many or a size class.

v_call	j_call	d_call	clone_size	cdr3_nt	cdr3_aa
TRBV6-5	TRBJ2-7	TRBD2	-	TGTGCCAGCAGTTACTCTGGCGGGAGTGACTACGAGCAGTACTTC	CASSYSGGSDYEQYF
TRBV5-6	TRBJ2-7	-	-	TGTGCCAGCAAACGTTGGGGGGCCTACGAGCAGTACTTC	CASKRWGAYEQYF
TRBV24-1	TRBJ2-1	TRBD1	once	TGTGCCACCAGTGATCCGGGACAGGGTACCCATGAGCAGTTCTTC	CATSDPGQGTHEQFF
TRBV15	TRBJ1-6	TRBD1	-	TGTGCCACCAGCAGAGCAGGGGGTCGGAATTCACCCCTCCACTTT	CATSRAGGRNSPLHF
TRBV7-9	TRBJ2-4	-	-	TGTGCCAGCAGCAGTCCAGGGCCCAAAAACATTCAGTACTTC	CASSSPGPKNIQYF
TRBV27	TRBJ1-2	TRBD1	-	TGTGCCAGCAGCAGACAGGGCGACTATGGCTACACCTTC	CASSRQGDYGYTF
TRBV3-1/TRBV3-2	TRBJ2-5	TRBD1	-	TGTGCCAGCAGTCCTAGGACAGGGGGCAGAGTAGAGACCCAGTACTTC	CASSPRTGGRVETQYF
TRBV2	TRBJ2-3	-	-	TGTGCCAGCAGTGATGGCATCACAGATACGCAGTATTTT	CASSDGITDTQYF
TRBV18	TRBJ2-1	-	-	TGTGCCAGCTCACCACGCTTCTCCGAGGATTTGAATGAGCAGTTCTTC	CASSPRFSEDLNEQFF
TRBV25-1	TRBJ2-2	TRBD2	-	TGTGCCAGCAGGCCCCAAGCGGGAGAGAACACCGGGGAGCTGTTTTTT	CASRPQAGENTGELFF
TRBV14	TRBJ2-7	TRBD2	-	TGTGCCAGCAGCCATGACGGGACTAGGAGTGGGAAGCAGTACTTC	CASSHDGTRSGKQYF
TRBV27	TRBJ2-3	TRBD2	-	TGTGCCAGCAGTTTACGGCTAGCGGGAGGGCCGGGAGATACGCAGTATTTT	CASSLRLAGGPGDTQYF
TRBV27	TRBJ2-7	-	-	TGTGCCAGCAGTTTACTTTTCGGAGGGGGCTCAAACGAGCAGTACTTC	CASSLLFGGGSNEQYF
TRBV9	TRBJ2-7	-	-	TGTGCCAGCAGCGTAGCTCCAGGGGTCGGATACGAGCAGTACTTC	CASSVAPGVGYEQYF
TRBV6-5	TRBJ2-7	-	-	TGTGCCAGCAGCCCCGGGGTCTCCTACGAGCAGTACTTC	CASSPGVSYEQYF
TRBV19	TRBJ1-2	-	-	TGTGCCAGTAGTATAGGACACGCTACTTATGGCTACACCTTC	CASSIGHATYGYTF
TRBV5-4	TRBJ2-5	-	few	TGTGCCAGCAGCTTGCGGTCTGCACTAGGGGAGACCCAGTACTTC	CASSLRSALGETQYF
TRBV7-2	TRBJ1-4	-	once	TGTGCCAGCAGCGGGGGTAGGGGGGAAAAACTGTTTTTT	CASSGGRGEKLFF
TRBV10-3	TRBJ2-1	TRBD2	-	TGTGCCATCAGTGAGGGGCTAGCGGGAGTGTATGAGCAGTTCTTC	CAISEGLAGVYEQFF
TRBV5-1	TRBJ2-4	TRBD1	-	TGCGCCAGCAGCTTGGTCTTTCAGGGGGCGAGGGAAAACATTCAGTACTTC	CASSLVFQGARENIQYF
TRBV5-4	TRBJ1-1	-	-	TGTGCCAGCAGCTACAGGGAAGCCACTGAAGCTTTCTTT	CASSYREATEAFF
TRBV9	TRBJ2-6	TRBD1	-	TGTGCCAGCAGCGCGGGACAGGGGGGTAGTGGGGCCAACGTCCTGACTTTC	CASSAGQGGSGANVLTF
TRBV4-1	TRBJ2-5	-	-	TGCGCCAGCAGCCAAGACAGGGCTGGAGGGGAGACCCAGTACTTC	CASSQDRAGGETQYF
TRBV19	TRBJ2-2	-	-	TGTGCCAGTAGGGTTGACAGGATACACACCGGGGAGCTGTTTTTT	CASRVDRIHTGELFF
TRBV30	TRBJ1-4	TRBD1	-	TGTGCCTGGAGTGCTGACAGGGCGGTTAATGAAAAACTGTTTTTT	CAWSADRAVNEKLFF
TRBV7-2	TRBJ1-2	-	-	TGTGCCAGCAGCCAACAGGGACCCTCTAACTATGGCTACACCTTC	CASSQQGPSNYGYTF
TRBV10-3	TRBJ2-3	TRBD1	-	TGTGCCATCGCTCAGGGGGCTGTCACAGATACGCAGTATTTT	CAIAQGAVTDTQYF
TRBV30	TRBJ1-1	-	-	TGTGCCTGGAGTGTAAGAACAGCCTCGAACACTGAAGCTTTCTTT	CAWSVRTASNTEAFF
TRBV7-2	TRBJ2-7	TRBD1	-	TGTGCCAGCAGCTCCCGGACAGGGGAAGGCGAGCAGTACTTC	CASSSRTGEGEQYF
TRBV19	TRBJ1-1	TRBD1	-	TGTGCCAGTAGCCTGGGACAGGGGTCGAACACTGAAGCTTTCTTT	CASSLGQGSNTEAFF
TRBV4-3	TRBJ2-1	TRBD2	-	TGCGCCAGCAGCCTCCTAGCGGGGGGGGTTAATGAGCAGTTCTTC	CASSLLAGGVNEQFF
TRBV6-5	TRBJ2-1	TRBD2	-	TGTGCCAGCAGTTATGGGTCCAGCGGGAGGTACAATGAGCAGTTCTTC	CASSYGSSGRYNEQFF
TRBV28	TRBJ1-1	-	-	TGTGCCAGCAGTTTAGGGGGGACCGCGAACACTGAAGCTTTCTTT	CASSLGGTANTEAFF
TRBV6-2/TRBV6-3	TRBJ2-1	TRBD2	-	TGTGCCAGCACCCCCGGGAGGCCCCCCTACAATGAGCAGTTCTTC	CASTPGRPPYNEQFF
TRBV19	TRBJ1-1	-	-	TGTGCCAGTAGTATTTACACCGAGAACACTGAAGCTTTCTTT	CASSIYTENTEAFF
TRBV11-3	TRBJ1-4	TRBD1	-	TGTGCCAGCAGCCCAGGGACAGGGGGACTGCAAACTAATGAAAAACTGTTTTTT	CASSPGTGGLQTNEKLFF
TRBV11-3	TRBJ2-6	TRBD2	-	TGTGCCAGCAGCTTAGCGGGGGGGGCGAGAGCTGGGGCCAACGTCCTGACTTTC	CASSLAGGARAGANVLTF
TRBV6-5	TRBJ2-7	TRBD2	-	TGTGCCAGCAGTTCAGCGGGGCCAACCTACGAGCAGTACTTC	CASSSAGPTYEQYF
TRBV28	TRBJ2-1	TRBD2	-	TGTGCCAGCAGTTTAACTAGCGGGGGACGCAATGAGCAGTTCTTC	CASSLTSGGRNEQFF
TRBV3-1/TRBV3-2	TRBJ1-1	-	-	TGTGCCAGCAGCCAAGACCCCCTCGGGGGGCGGGTGGACACTGAAGCTTTCTTT	CASSQDPLGGRVDTEAFF
TRBV5-5	TRBJ2-7	TRBD2	-	TGTGCCAGCAGTTTGACTAGCGGGAGGGATTACGAGCAGTACTTC	CASSLTSGRDYEQYF
TRBV6-5	TRBJ1-5	-	-	TGTGCCAGCAGTTACTCCGGGGCGGGGAGCAATCAGCCCCAGCATTTT	CASSYSGAGSNQPQHF
TRBV19	TRBJ2-1	-	few	TGTGCCAGTAGTACCCCCTCGACTAGTCAGGGTGAGCAGTTCTTC	CASSTPSTSQGEQFF
TRBV7-9	TRBJ2-5	TRBD2	-	TGTGCCAGCAGCTCGAGCGGGAGCGGGGAGACCCAGTACTTC	CASSSSGSGETQYF
TRBV5-4	TRBJ1-4	-	-	TGTGCCAGCAGCTTGGGCGGCGGAAATAATGAAAAACTGTTTTTT	CASSLGGGNNEKLFF
TRBV6-5	TRBJ1-1	TRBD1	-	TGTGCCGCCCGACAGGGGGCGGACACTGAAGCTTTCTTT	CAARQGADTEAFF
TRBV4-1	TRBJ1-2	-	-	TGCGCCAGCAGCCAAGCCACAGTATTAGGCTTGGGCTACACCTTC	CASSQATVLGLGYTF
TRBV5-1	TRBJ1-1	-	-	TGCGCCAGCAGCTTGGCCCAGGGTACTAGCGAAGCTTTCTTT	CASSLAQGTSEAFF
TRBV6-2/TRBV6-3	TRBJ2-2	-	-	TGTGCCAGCAGTTTCTACTCTGCCGCGGTTGCCGGGGAGCTGTTTTTT	CASSFYSAAVAGELFF
TRBV27	TRBJ1-1	-	-	TGTGCCAGCAGTTTAGTTCAGGCCGACACTGAAGCTTTCTTT	CASSLVQADTEAFF
TRBV19	TRBJ1-5	TRBD1	-	TGTGCCAGTAGAGAACAGGGGGGCCTCGGACAGCCCCAGCATTTT	CASREQGGLGQPQHF
TRBV12-3/TRBV12-4	TRBJ2-7	-	-	TGTGCCAGCAGCCCCGTTAAAGCCCGACAGTACTTC	CASSPVKARQYF
TRBV3-1/TRBV3-2	TRBJ2-7	TRBD1	-	TGTGCCAGCAGCCACGGGACAGGATTCTACGAGCAGTACTTC	CASSHGTGFYEQYF
TRBV11-2	TRBJ1-3	-	-	TGTGCCAGCAGCTTACTAGGGAGCTCTGGAAACACCATATATTTT	CASSLLGSSGNTIYF
TRBV28	TRBJ2-1	-	once	TGTGCCAGCAGCCCCAATTTGGAGCAGTTCTTC	CASSPNLEQFF
TRBV9	TRBJ1-5	TRBD1	-	TGTGCCAGCAGCCGAGCAGGGGGGATGAGTCAGCCCCAGCATTTT	CASSRAGGMSQPQHF
TRBV21-1	TRBJ2-1	-	-	TGTGCCAGCAGCAAGGGAGCGGGGGGGGACAATGAGCAGTTCTTC	CASSKGAGGDNEQFF